This is a list of T cell receptor beta chains from one sample in a study of T-cell memory formation after mild COVID-19. TCRdb used MiXCR to reprocess the 5' RACE reads, holding one entry per CDR3 protein. The repertoire consists of about 470,000 distinct CDR3 sequences, with more than 20% occurring once and the leading ten covering roughly an eighth. The specimen was PBMCs or a T cell subset sorted from them (not recorded which). All receptors derive from an adult woman who had mild COVID-19 (a few samples of this study predate the infection). Cell type and time point are not known. CDR3s include the opening cysteine and the closing phenylalanine or tryptophan. The order of the fields is CDR3 protein, CDR3 DNA, D gene, clone size, CDR3 length, V gene, J gene. The D gene is left open where the match is weak. Clone size is stated in some rows and not others, as once, few, many or a class when expanded.

CATSRQDRLNTEAFF	TGTGCCACCAGCAGGCAGGACAGGCTGAACACTGAAGCTTTCTTT	TRBD1	.	15	TRBV15	TRBJ1-1
CATSGVSGPANEQFF	TGTGCCACCAGTGGGGTAAGCGGACCCGCCAATGAGCAGTTCTTC	.	few	15	TRBV24-1	TRBJ2-1
CSARPVSYNSPLHF	TGCAGTGCTAGACCGGTCTCCTATAATTCACCCCTCCACTTT	.	.	14	TRBV20-1	TRBJ1-6
CASSLSSGGVNEQFF	TGTGCCAGCAGCTTAAGTAGCGGGGGGGTTAATGAGCAGTTCTTC	TRBD2	.	15	TRBV7-3	TRBJ2-1
CASSTGHLISYEQYF	TGTGCCAGCAGTACGGGACACCTTATCTCCTACGAGCAGTACTTC	.	few	15	TRBV6-5	TRBJ2-7
CASSFASLATYEQYF	TGTGCCAGCAGCTTTGCGAGTCTAGCGACCTACGAGCAGTACTTC	.	few	15	TRBV7-2	TRBJ2-7
CASSLKGRSQNNEQFF	TGCGCCAGCAGCTTGAAAGGACGATCTCAAAACAATGAGCAGTTCTTC	.	few	16	TRBV5-1	TRBJ2-1
CAWSGGRSSYEQYF	TGTGCCTGGAGTGGGGGCCGGAGCTCCTACGAGCAGTACTTC	.	few	14	TRBV30	TRBJ2-7
CASSRSRTSGRIGYEQYF	TGTGCCAGCAGCCGATCCCGGACTAGCGGGAGAATTGGCTACGAGCAGTACTTC	TRBD2	.	18	TRBV12-3/TRBV12-4	TRBJ2-7
CASSRFRVDNSPLHF	TGCGCCAGCAGCCGATTCAGGGTCGATAATTCACCCCTCCACTTT	.	.	15	TRBV5-1	TRBJ1-6
CASRNKQNTGELFF	TGCGCCAGCAGGAACAAACAGAACACCGGGGAGCTGTTTTTT	.	few	14	TRBV4-3	TRBJ2-2
CATSDLQGPAPDTQYF	TGTGCCACCAGTGATTTGCAGGGACCCGCCCCAGATACGCAGTATTTT	.	few	16	TRBV24-1	TRBJ2-3
CATSREYGGDLAKNIQYF	TGTGCCACCAGCAGAGAATACGGGGGAGACCTGGCCAAAAACATTCAGTACTTC	.	few	18	TRBV15	TRBJ2-4
CASSQQVSGANVLTF	TGTGCCAGCAGCCAACAGGTCTCTGGGGCCAACGTCCTGACTTTC	.	few	15	TRBV7-8	TRBJ2-6
CASSQILGQGSYNEQFF	TGCGCCAGCAGCCAAATCTTAGGCCAGGGTTCCTACAATGAGCAGTTCTTC	.	few	17	TRBV5-1	TRBJ2-1
CSARPGARETQYF	TGCAGTGCCCGCCCAGGGGCTAGGGAGACCCAGTACTTC	.	.	13	TRBV20-1	TRBJ2-5
CASSLAGLAGKNEQFF	TGTGCCAGCAGCTTGGCTGGACTAGCGGGGAAAAATGAGCAGTTCTTC	TRBD2	.	16	TRBV7-8	TRBJ2-1
CAISEDGHLAYTF	TGTGCCATCAGTGAGGATGGACACCTAGCCTACACCTTC	.	few	13	TRBV10-3	TRBJ1-2
CASSPQPQGNYGYTF	TGTGCCAGCAGCCCTCAACCCCAGGGGAACTATGGCTACACCTTC	.	.	15	TRBV11-2	TRBJ1-2
CASSPYRDPPYEQYF	TGTGCCAGCTCACCTTACCGGGACCCCCCCTACGAGCAGTACTTC	.	few	15	TRBV18	TRBJ2-7
CASSLRAAMGVSTDTQYF	TGCGCCAGCAGCTTGCGGGCAGCTATGGGGGTGTCCACAGATACGCAGTATTTT	.	few	18	TRBV5-1	TRBJ2-3
CASSQDSSWVEQYF	TGCGCCAGCAGCCAAGACTCCTCGTGGGTCGAGCAGTACTTC	.	few	14	TRBV4-3	TRBJ2-7
CASSVVGSVTDEQYF	TGTGCCAGCAGCGTAGTTGGGTCAGTAACGGACGAGCAGTACTTC	.	few	15	TRBV9	TRBJ2-7
CASSWTASNQPQHF	TGTGCCAGCAGCTGGACAGCTAGCAATCAGCCCCAGCATTTT	.	many	14	TRBV7-2	TRBJ1-5
CASSLPGLAVLEQFF	TGTGCCAGCAGCTTGCCGGGACTAGCGGTTTTAGAGCAGTTCTTC	TRBD2	.	15	TRBV7-8	TRBJ2-1
CASSPQPGIYEQYF	TGTGCCAGCAGCCCGCAGCCAGGAATCTACGAGCAGTACTTC	.	few	14	TRBV7-2	TRBJ2-7
CAWTNDLTGTALTPLMAFF	TGTGCCTGGACCAATGATCTAACCGGGACAGCGCTCACCCCTCTCATGGCTTTCTTT	TRBD1	.	19	TRBV30	TRBJ1-1
CASSPRDGDEQYF	TGTGCCAGCAGCCCCCGGGACGGAGACGAGCAGTACTTC	.	few	13	TRBV6-5	TRBJ2-7
CASSPLLAGGSTDTQYF	TGTGCCAGCAGCCCTCTCCTAGCGGGGGGGAGCACAGATACGCAGTATTTT	TRBD2	few	17	TRBV3-1	TRBJ2-3
CASSFILGLGETQYF	TGTGCCAGCAGCTTTATCCTGGGTTTAGGAGAGACCCAGTACTTC	.	.	15	TRBV11-2	TRBJ2-5
CASSSGTRGEQFF	TGTGCCAGCAGCTCCGGGACTCGCGGTGAGCAGTTCTTC	.	.	13	TRBV13	TRBJ2-1
CASSVAGQGSQPQHF	TGTGCCAGCAGCGTAGCTGGACAGGGGAGTCAGCCCCAGCATTTT	TRBD1	.	15	TRBV9	TRBJ1-5
CASSNGLALYEQYF	TGTGCCAGCAGCAACGGACTCGCTCTATACGAGCAGTACTTC	.	few	14	TRBV6-2/TRBV6-3	TRBJ2-7
CASSLEGAEGGELFF	TGTGCCAGCAGCTTAGAGGGGGCAGAGGGCGGGGAGCTGTTTTTT	TRBD1	once	15	TRBV7-8	TRBJ2-2
CASRSGAVDTQYF	TGTGCCAGCCGAAGCGGGGCCGTAGATACGCAGTATTTT	TRBD2	.	13	TRBV6-5	TRBJ2-3
CASSLEGQPNTGELFF	TGCGCCAGCAGCTTGGAGGGTCAACCAAACACCGGGGAGCTGTTTTTT	.	few	16	TRBV5-1	TRBJ2-2
CASSRAPSDEQYF	TGTGCCAGCAGCCGAGCCCCCAGCGACGAGCAGTACTTC	.	.	13	TRBV4-2	TRBJ2-7
CASSLATGPRGPSYEQYF	TGTGCCAGCAGTTTAGCGACAGGGCCCAGGGGTCCCTCCTACGAGCAGTACTTC	TRBD1	many	18	TRBV12-3/TRBV12-4	TRBJ2-7
CASSWAGESTDTQYF	TGTGCCAGCAGCTGGGCGGGAGAGAGCACAGATACGCAGTATTTT	TRBD2	.	15	TRBV7-9	TRBJ2-3
CSVPGQRAFTDTQYF	TGCAGCGTACCGGGACAGAGGGCCTTCACAGATACGCAGTATTTT	TRBD1	.	15	TRBV29-1	TRBJ2-3
CASSLRDSNQPQHF	TGTGCCAGCAGCCTACGGGATAGCAATCAGCCCCAGCATTTT	.	many	14	TRBV12-3/TRBV12-4	TRBJ1-5